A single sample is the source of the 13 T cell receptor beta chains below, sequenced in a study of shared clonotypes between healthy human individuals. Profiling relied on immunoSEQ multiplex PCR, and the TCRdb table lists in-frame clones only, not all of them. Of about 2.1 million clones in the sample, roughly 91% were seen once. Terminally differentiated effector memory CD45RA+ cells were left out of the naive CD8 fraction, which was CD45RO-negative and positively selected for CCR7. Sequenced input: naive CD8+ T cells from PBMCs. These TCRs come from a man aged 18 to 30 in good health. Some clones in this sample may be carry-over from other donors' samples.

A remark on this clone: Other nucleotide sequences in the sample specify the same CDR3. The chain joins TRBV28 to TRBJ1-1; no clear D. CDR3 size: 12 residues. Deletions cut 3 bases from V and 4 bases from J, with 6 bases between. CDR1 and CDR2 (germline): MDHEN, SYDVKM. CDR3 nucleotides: TGTGCCAGCAGTTTTCGGGGCACTGAAGCTTTCTTT. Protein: CASSFRGTEAFF. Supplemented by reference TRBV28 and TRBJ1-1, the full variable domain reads DVKVTQSSRYLVKRTGEKVFLECVQDMDHENMFWYRQDPGLGLRLIYFSYDVKMKEKGDIPEGYSVSREKKERFSLILESASTNQTSMYLCASSFRGTEAFFGQGTRLTVV.

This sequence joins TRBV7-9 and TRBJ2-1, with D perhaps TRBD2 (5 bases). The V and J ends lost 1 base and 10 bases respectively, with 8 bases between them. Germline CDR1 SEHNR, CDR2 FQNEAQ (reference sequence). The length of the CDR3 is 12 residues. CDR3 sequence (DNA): TGTGCCAGCAGCTTAGACGGGGAGGAGCAGTTCTTC. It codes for CASSLDGEEQFF.

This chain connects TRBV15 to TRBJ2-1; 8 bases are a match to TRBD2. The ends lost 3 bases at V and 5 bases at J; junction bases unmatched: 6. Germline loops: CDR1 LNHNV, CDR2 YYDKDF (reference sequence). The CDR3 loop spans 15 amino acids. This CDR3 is CATSRASGRHNEQFF. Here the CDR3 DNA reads TGTGCCACCAGCAGGGCTAGCGGGCGACACAATGAGCAGTTCTTC. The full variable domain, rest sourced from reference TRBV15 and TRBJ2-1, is DAMVIQNPRYQVTQFGKPVTLSCSQTLNHNVMYWYQQKSSQAPKLLFHYYDKDFNNEADTPDNFQSRRPNTSFCFLDIRSPGLGDTAMYLCATSRASGRHNEQFFGPGTRLTVL.

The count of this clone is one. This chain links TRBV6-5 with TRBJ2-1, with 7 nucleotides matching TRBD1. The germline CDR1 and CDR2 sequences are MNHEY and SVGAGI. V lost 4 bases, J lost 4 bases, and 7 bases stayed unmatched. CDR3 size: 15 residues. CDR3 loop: CASSSRTGLYNEQFF. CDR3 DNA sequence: TGTGCCAGCAGTTCCAGGACAGGCCTTTACAATGAGCAGTTCTTC.

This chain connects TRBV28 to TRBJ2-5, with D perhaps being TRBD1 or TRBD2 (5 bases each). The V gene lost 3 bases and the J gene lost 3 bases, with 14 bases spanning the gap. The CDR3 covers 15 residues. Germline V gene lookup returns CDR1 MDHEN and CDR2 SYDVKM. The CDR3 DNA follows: TGTGCCAGCAGTTTCTTAATGAGGGGAAAAGAGACCCAGTACTTC. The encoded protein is CASSFLMRGKETQYF.

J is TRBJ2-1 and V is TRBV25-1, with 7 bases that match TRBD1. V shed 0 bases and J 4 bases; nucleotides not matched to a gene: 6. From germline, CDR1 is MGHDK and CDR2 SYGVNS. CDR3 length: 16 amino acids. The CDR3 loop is CASSEYIQGNYNEQFF. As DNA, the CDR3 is TGTGCCAGCAGTGAATATATACAGGGGAATTACAATGAGCAGTTCTTC.

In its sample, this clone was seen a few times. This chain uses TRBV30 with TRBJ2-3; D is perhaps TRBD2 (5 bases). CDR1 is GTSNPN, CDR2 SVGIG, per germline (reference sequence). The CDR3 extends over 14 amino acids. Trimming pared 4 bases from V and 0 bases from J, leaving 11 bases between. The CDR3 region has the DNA TGTGCCTGGAATTTAGCGTCTAGCACAGATACGCAGTATTTT. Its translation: CAWNLASSTDTQYF.

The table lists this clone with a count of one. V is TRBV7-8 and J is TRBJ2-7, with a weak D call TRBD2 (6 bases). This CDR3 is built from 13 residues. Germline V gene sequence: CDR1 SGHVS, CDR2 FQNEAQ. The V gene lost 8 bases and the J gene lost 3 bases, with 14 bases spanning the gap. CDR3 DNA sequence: TGTGCCAGCTCTCGGGGGACGGGCTACGAGCAGTACTTC. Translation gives CASSRGTGYEQYF.

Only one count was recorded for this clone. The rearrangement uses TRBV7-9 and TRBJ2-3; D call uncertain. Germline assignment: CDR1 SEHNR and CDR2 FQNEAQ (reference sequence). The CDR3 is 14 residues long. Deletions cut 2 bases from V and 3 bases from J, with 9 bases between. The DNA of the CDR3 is TGTGCCAGCAGCTTAAGACGGGCGACAGATACGCAGTATTTT. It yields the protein CASSLRRATDTQYF.

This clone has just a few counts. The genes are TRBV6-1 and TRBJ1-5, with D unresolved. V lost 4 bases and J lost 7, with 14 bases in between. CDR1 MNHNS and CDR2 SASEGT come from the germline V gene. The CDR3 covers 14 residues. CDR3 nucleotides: TGTGCCAGCAGTGGCCCGGGCGCAGGACAGCCCCAGCATTTT. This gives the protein CASSGPGAGQPQHF.

The CDR3 nucleotides are TGTGCCACCAGGGAGGTCGGGACCCGCTCCCTCTACGAGCAGTACTTC. Encoded protein: CATREVGTRSLYEQYF. The chain links TRBV10-3 to TRBJ2-7; TRBD2 might be the D (6 bases). The germline CDR1 and CDR2 sequences are ENHRY and SYGVKD. The germline V and J ends were trimmed by 10 bases and 3 bases, with 25 bases remaining between them. CDR3 size: 16 residues.

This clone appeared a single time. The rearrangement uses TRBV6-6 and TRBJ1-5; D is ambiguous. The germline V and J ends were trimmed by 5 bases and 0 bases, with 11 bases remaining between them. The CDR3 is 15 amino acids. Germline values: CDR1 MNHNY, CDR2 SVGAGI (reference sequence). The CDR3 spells CASSANSFSNQPQHF. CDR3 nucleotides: TGTGCCAGCAGTGCTAACTCTTTTAGCAATCAGCCCCAGCATTTT.

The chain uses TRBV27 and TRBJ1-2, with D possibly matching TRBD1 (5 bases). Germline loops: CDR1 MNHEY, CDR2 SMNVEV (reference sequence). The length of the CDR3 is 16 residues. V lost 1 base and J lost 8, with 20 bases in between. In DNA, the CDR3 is TGTGCCAGCAGTTTATTTAGTTCAGGGTTAGGTGAGGGCTACACCTTC. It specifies CASSLFSSGLGEGYTF.